This T cell receptor (beta chain) was found in a study of blood T cell repertoires in COVID-19. Across the whole study: The origin of the acute and convalescent COVID-19 samples was the United States, Italy and Spain. In each case, the material was cDNA or gDNA derived from T cells, B-cell-depleted T cells, or PBMCs.

This clone was detected once. V trimming: 4 bases; J trimming: 4 bases; junction bases outside the gene matches: 10. Germline values: CDR1 LGHDT, CDR2 YNNKEL (reference sequence). CDR3 length: 16 residues. Study processing details: Amplification of reference gene primers provided the estimated nucleated cell counts. Here immunoSEQ multiplex PCR was the method, and the copy in TCRdb shows in-frame clones only, minus some. V and J calls and clone size are copied from that table; D and trimming were computed from the DNA. Found here are over 70,000 clones, 82% of them singletons; the top ten hold around 4.1%.

The clonotype comes from a woman aged 55-69 years with acute or convalescent COVID-19. The chain couples TRBV3-1 (or the pseudogene TRBV3-2) to TRBJ1-2, with 9 bases matching TRBD1. Sequencing input: peripheral blood. CDR3 loop: CASSRSAWTGVYGYTF. The CDR3 DNA is TGTGCCAGCAGCCGAAGCGCGTGGACAGGGGTCTATGGCTACACCTTC.